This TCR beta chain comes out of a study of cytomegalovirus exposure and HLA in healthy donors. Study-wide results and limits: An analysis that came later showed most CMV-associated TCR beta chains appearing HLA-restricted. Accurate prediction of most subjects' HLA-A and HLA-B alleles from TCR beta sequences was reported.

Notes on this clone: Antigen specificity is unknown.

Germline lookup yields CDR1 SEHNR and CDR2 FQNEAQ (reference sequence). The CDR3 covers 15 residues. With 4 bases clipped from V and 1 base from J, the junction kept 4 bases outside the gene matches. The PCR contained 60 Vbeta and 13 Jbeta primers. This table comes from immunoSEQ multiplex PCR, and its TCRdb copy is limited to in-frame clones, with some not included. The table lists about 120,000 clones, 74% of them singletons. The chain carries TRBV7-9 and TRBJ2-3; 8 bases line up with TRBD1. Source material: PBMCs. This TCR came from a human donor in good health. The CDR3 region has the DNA TGTGCCAGCAGCTCAAACAGGGGGGGCACAGATACGCAGTATTTT. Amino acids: CASSSNRGGTDTQYF.